Below, 3 T cell receptor beta chains from the same sample are listed, as sequenced in a study of blood T cell repertoires in COVID-19. Sequencing used immunoSEQ multiplex PCR; TCRdb keeps in-frame clones, though not all of them. The sample holds almost 25,000 clones, 90% to 95% seen once. Sequencing was performed on peripheral blood. The receptors were sampled from a man in his sixties or seventies with active COVID-19.

The chain employs TRBV6-5 and TRBJ1-2, with TRBD1 matching over 9 bases. V was pared by 4 bases and J by 7 bases, with 7 bases of the junction left unmatched. Germline CDR1 is MNHEY and CDR2 is SVGAGI. This CDR3 spans 14 amino acids. The CDR3 nucleotides read TGTGCCAGCAGTTCCCCGGGGACAGGGAGTGGCTACACCTTC. Protein: CASSSPGTGSGYTF.

V usage is TRBV6-5 and J usage is TRBJ1-1; the match to TRBD1 covers 12 bases. CDR3 size: 15 residues. Trimming took 6 bases from V and 6 from J; bases not matched to a gene: 8. Germline loops: CDR1 MNHEY, CDR2 SVGAGI. Written as DNA, the CDR3 is TGTGCCAGCAGATCGGGACAGGGGGCTTTCTCTGAAGCTTTCTTT. Amino acid sequence: CASRSGQGAFSEAFF.

The CDR3 sequence: CATNWRGLVFSGELFF. The CDR3 region has the DNA TGTGCCACCAATTGGCGGGGACTAGTTTTCTCCGGGGAGCTGTTTTTT. The V call is TRBV24-1, the J call TRBJ2-2, with 8 bases fitting TRBD2. Germline loops: CDR1 KGHDR, CDR2 SFDVKD. The trim removed 8 bases at V and 6 bases at J, leaving 13 bases unmatched. The CDR3 consists of 16 residues.